The entry below gives a single T cell receptor beta chain sequence along with its context. The sample belongs to a study of T cells after yellow fever vaccination. MiXCR, applied by TCRdb to the 5' RACE reads, yields one record per CDR3 protein. The repertoire holds about 260,000 distinct CDR3 sequences, with 10% to 15% as singletons. V gave up 1 base and J gave up 4 bases; unmatched junction bases: 7. The germline V gene has CDR1 SGHTA and CDR2 FQGNSA. This CDR3 spans 15 amino acids. V usage is TRBV7-2 and J usage is TRBJ2-7; TRBD2 matches at 7 bases. Sequences were derived from CD4+ T cells sorted from PBMCs, sampled 45 days after the yellow fever booster vaccination. The clonotype originates from a man aged 25 to 45 who received the YFV17D yellow fever vaccine. CDR3 nucleotide sequence: TGTGCCAGCAGCTTAGGCGGGACTACCAGATACGAGCAGTACTTC. Residues: CASSLGGTTRYEQYF.